This T cell receptor beta chain was identified during a study of T cell repertoires in cytomegalovirus infection. About the study: Matching HLA type and CMV infection were both indicated by public TCR beta signatures. Notes on the study in general: Based on cumulative public TCR beta family frequency, carriers of CMV plus the relevant HLA were identified. Predominance within the ex vivo response was attributable to HLA-C-restricted CMV-specific TCR beta clonotypes.

TCRdb reprocessed the reads via MiXCR and lists one record per CDR3 protein. The sample lists more than 85,000 distinct CDR3 sequences; around 28% were seen once. This clonotype was counted at least ten times. Its antigen remains unidentified. The CDR3 loop spans 12 amino acids. V lost 4 bases, J lost 3 bases, and 3 bases lay in between. Germline CDR1 is SGHAT and CDR2 is FQNNGV. This receptor was obtained from a human donor in good health (CMV status not recorded). Some clones in this sample may be carry-over from other donors' samples. The chain has TRBV11-2 and TRBJ2-2; D is ambiguous. This sample comprised CD8+ T cells from cultured PBMCs, obtained from culture after CMV antigen stimulation. The CDR3 bases are TGTGCCAGCAGCTCTTACACCGGGGAGCTGTTTTTT. It specifies CASSSYTGELFF. Supplemented by reference TRBV11-2 and TRBJ2-2, the full variable domain reads EAGVAQSPRYKIIEKRQSVAFWCNPISGHATLYWYQQILGQGPKLLIQFQNNGVVDDSQLPKDRFSAERLKGVDSTLKIQPAKLEDSAVYLCASSSYTGELFFGEGSRLTVL.